This T cell receptor beta chain was profiled in a study of cytomegalovirus exposure and HLA in healthy donors. PCR primers comprised 60 Vbeta and 13 Jbeta primers. Sequenced by immunoSEQ multiplex PCR; TCRdb stores in-frame clones only, minus some. The sample data list 100,000 to 150,000 clones. Germline assignment: CDR1 SGHNT and CDR2 YYREEE (reference sequence). The CDR3 spans 16 residues. As regards this clone: Its antigen remains unidentified.

Every donor was a healthy person donating bone marrow. Study-wide results and caveats: Many donors shared some public TCRs, even though most TCR sequences were rare.

Sequences were obtained from PBMCs. The receptor's source is a woman between 40 and 55 years old in good health and CMV-seronegative. J is TRBJ2-5 and V is TRBV5-4; a possible D gene is TRBD1 (6 bases). The tail of the sequence fits TRBJ2-7 better, so the J call may be wrong. CDR3 amino acids: CASSLTGKRLDYEQYF. CDR3 bases: TGTGCCAGCAGCTTGACAGGGAAACGATTAGACTACGAGCAGTACTTC.